What follows describes a single T cell receptor beta chain. What it recognizes is unknown. Template material for TCR beta VDJ and CDR3 profiling consisted of genomic DNA. Each CDR3 protein is one row after TCRdb ran MiXCR on the reads. The repertoire holds 450,000 to 600,000 distinct CDR3 sequences, with roughly a third as singletons. This specimen belongs to a study of CD8+CD57+ T cells in acquired aplastic anemia. Overall study context: DNA from sorted CD4+ and CD8+ cells averaged around 3 ug. The study, taken as a whole, reports: Patients and controls turned out to have approximately 29 CD8+ CDR3 sequences in common.

V dropped 3 bases and J dropped 7; count of bases not matched to a gene: 4. Germline CDR1 and CDR2: SNHLY and FYNNEI. The CDR3 has 15 amino acids. All patients picked for sequencing had shown, by flow cytometry, an expansion of CD8+CD57+ cells. This TCR came from a human donor with aplastic anemia. The V and J genes are TRBV2 and TRBJ1-6; 9 nucleotides agree with TRBD1. The material sequenced was sorted CD4+, CD8+, or CD8+CD57+ T cells (not recorded which) from PBMCs. The CDR3 bases are TGTGCCAGCAGTGATGGCGGACAGGGGAATTCACCCCTCCACTTT. Amino acid sequence: CASSDGGQGNSPLHF.